The clone carrying this TCR beta chain has only a few counts. Antigen unknown. The data belong to a study of regulatory T cells in long-lasting Graves disease. Study information: With positive TSH receptor antibodies and over 5 years of antithyroid drugs, Graves' disease was considered persistent. Whole-study findings and limits: Limited samples may have lowered accuracy. Favored gene segments in persistent disease were TRBV28, TRBJ1-2 and TRBJ2-5.

Time point given: persistent/refractory GD, antithyroid drugs over 5 years with positive TRAb. Preparation of the TCR library used RNA extracted from PBMCs. Combining iRepertoire HTBI primers with Arm-PCR of CDR3 regions, the authors built TCR beta libraries. TCRdb ran MiXCR on the multiplex PCR reads and lists one entry per CDR3 protein. The table shows roughly 300,000 distinct CDR3 sequences, with roughly a fifth occurring only once. CDR1 and CDR2 (germline): MNHNS, SASEGT. V lost 6 bases and J lost 3; bases outside the gene matches: 7. CDR3 length equals 14 residues. The clonotype comes from a female donor with Graves disease. V and J are TRBV6-1 and TRBJ2-7; 8 bases fit TRBD1. The sample was peripheral blood mononuclear cells (PBMCs), taken when the disease was refractory, from a patient treated with antithyroid drugs. The CDR3 DNA sequence: TGTGCCAGCAGCCAGACCGGGACAGGCTACGAGCAGTACTTC. This encodes CASSQTGTGYEQYF.